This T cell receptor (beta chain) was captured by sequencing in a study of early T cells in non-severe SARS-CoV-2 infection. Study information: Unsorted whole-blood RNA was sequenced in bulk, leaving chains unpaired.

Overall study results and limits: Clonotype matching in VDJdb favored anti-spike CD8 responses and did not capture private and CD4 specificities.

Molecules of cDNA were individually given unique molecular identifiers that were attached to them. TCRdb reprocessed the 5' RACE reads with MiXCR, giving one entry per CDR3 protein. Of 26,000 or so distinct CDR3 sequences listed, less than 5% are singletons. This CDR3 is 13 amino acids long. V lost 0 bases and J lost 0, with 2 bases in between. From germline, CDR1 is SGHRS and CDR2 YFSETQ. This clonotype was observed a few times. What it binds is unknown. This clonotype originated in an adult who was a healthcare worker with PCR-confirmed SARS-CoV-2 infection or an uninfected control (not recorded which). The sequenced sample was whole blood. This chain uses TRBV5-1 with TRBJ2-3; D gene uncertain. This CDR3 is CASSLGSTDTQYF. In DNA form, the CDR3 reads TGCGCCAGCAGCTTGGGAAGCACAGATACGCAGTATTTT.